This TCR beta chain was documented in a study of vaccination effects on CD4 cells after COVID-19. A note on this clone: The antigen remains undetermined.

Profiled with immunoSEQ multiplex PCR; TCRdb holds only in-frame clones, not every one. The table lists about 24,000 clones, roughly 76% of them singletons. Prior to sequencing, the ViraFEST assay stimulated PBMC with viral peptide pools, which expanded the antigen-specific CD4+ T cells. A 10-day culture period preceded the isolation of CD4+ T cells. Two doses of either BNT162b2 or mRNA-1273 were given to each participant. The TCR was taken from a human donor who received a COVID-19 vaccine. Some clones in this sample may be carry-over from other donors' samples. The sequencing used CD4+ T cells from PBMCs cultured with SARS-CoV-2 spike peptides, collected after COVID-19 vaccination.

Here the CDR3 DNA reads TGTGCCAGCAGCGTAGGTCAACAGGGCTTCACAGATACGCAGTATTTT. It codes for CASSVGQQGFTDTQYF. V gene TRBV9 combines with J gene TRBJ2-3; possible D gene TRBD1, 6 bases. The germline V and J ends were trimmed by 0 bases and 2 bases, with 13 bases remaining between them. The length of the CDR3 is 16 residues. Germline lookup yields CDR1 SGDLS and CDR2 YYNGEE.